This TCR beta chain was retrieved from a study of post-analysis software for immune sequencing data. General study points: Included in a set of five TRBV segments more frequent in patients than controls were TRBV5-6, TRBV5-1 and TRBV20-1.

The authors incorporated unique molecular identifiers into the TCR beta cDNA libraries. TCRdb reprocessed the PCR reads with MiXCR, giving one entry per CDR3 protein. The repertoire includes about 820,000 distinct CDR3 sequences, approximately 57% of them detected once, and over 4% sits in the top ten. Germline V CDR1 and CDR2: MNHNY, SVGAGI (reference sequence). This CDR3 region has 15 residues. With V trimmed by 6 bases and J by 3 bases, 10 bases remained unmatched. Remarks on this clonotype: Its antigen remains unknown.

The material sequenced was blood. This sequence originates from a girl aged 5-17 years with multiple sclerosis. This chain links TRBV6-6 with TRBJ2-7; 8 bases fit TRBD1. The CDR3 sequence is CASRVDREGSYEQYF. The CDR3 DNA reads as TGTGCCAGCAGGGTGGACAGGGAAGGTAGCTACGAGCAGTACTTC.